The TCR beta chain under discussion was sequenced for a study of cytomegalovirus exposure and HLA in healthy donors. It was with 60 Vbeta and 13 Jbeta primers that the PCR ran. Profiled with immunoSEQ multiplex PCR; TCRdb holds only in-frame clones, not every one. The sample has roughly 200,000 clones; 75% are singletons. V shed 2 bases and J shed 4 bases, with 17 bases lying between them. Germline values: CDR1 MNHEY, CDR2 SVGAGI. The CDR3 totals 16 residues. This receptor was identified in a male donor in good health and CMV-seronegative. Source material: PBMCs. The rearrangement joins TRBV6-5 to TRBJ1-1; D is possibly TRBD1 (6 bases). CDR3 sequence (DNA): TGTGCCAGCAGTTACGCCTTCTCGGGGGGGCTCACTGAAGCTTTCTTT. Its protein is CASSYAFSGGLTEAFF.